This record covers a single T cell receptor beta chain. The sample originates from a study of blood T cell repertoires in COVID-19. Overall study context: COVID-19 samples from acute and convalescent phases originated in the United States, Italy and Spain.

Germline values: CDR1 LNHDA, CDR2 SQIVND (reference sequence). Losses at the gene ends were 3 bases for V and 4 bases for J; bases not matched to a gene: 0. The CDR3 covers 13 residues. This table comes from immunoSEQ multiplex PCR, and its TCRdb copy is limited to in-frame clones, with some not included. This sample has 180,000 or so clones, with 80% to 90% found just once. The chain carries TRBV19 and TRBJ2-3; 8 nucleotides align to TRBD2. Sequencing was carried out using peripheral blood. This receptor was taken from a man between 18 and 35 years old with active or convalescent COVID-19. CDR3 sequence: CASSIGGADTQYF. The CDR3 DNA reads TGTGCCAGTAGTATCGGGGGGGCAGATACGCAGTATTTT.